Listed here are 11 T cell receptor beta chains from one sample, sequenced in a study of T cells in Graves' hyperthyroidism and ophthalmopathy. From RNA transcripts, TCR beta CDR3 regions were amplified. First-round RT-PCR targeting the TCR CDR3 was performed with the HTBI primer set. TCRdb fed the multiplex PCR reads into MiXCR, producing one record per CDR3 protein. The sample comprises more than 300,000 distinct CDR3 sequences, approximately 13% of which are singletons, and less than 10% rests with the top ten. Sequenced input: blood. These receptors all stem from a woman under 30 with Graves' hyperthyroidism.

The chain uses TRBV19 and TRBJ2-3; D call uncertain. The germline V gene encodes CDR1 LNHDA and CDR2 SQIVND (reference sequence). The CDR3 has 13 residues. V was pared by 5 bases and J by 3 bases, with 9 bases between. CDR3 region: CASSPQITDTQYF. DNA of the CDR3: TGTGCCAGTAGTCCGCAGATAACAGATACGCAGTATTTT.

This clonotype has at least ten counts. The chain uses TRBV28 and TRBJ1-6, with unresolved D. Trimming left V 3 bases short and J 7 bases short, with 13 bases between. Germline V gene data show CDR1 as MDHEN and CDR2 as SYDVKM. This CDR3 contains 15 residues. The CDR3 loop reads CASSFDPRGNSPLHF. CDR3 nucleotide sequence: TGTGCCAGCAGTTTCGACCCCCGAGGAAATTCACCCCTCCACTTT.

The chain combines TRBV5-4 with TRBJ2-1; D is unclear. The V and J ends lost 0 bases and 0 bases respectively, with 7 bases between them. The CDR3 consists of 15 residues. From germline, CDR1 is SGHNT and CDR2 YYREEE (reference sequence). The CDR3 loop is CASSLAWDSYNEQFF. In DNA form, the CDR3 reads TGTGCCAGCAGCTTGGCTTGGGACTCCTACAATGAGCAGTTCTTC.

In its sample, this clonotype was seen many times. This rearrangement joins TRBV29-1 to TRBJ1-2, with D possibly being TRBD1 (6 bases). V was shortened by 6 bases and J by 7 bases, with 15 bases between the two germline ends. CDR3 length equals 12 residues. Germline CDR1 and CDR2: SQVTM and ANQGSEA. The CDR3 DNA follows: TGCAGCGTGCAGACAGGAGGGGGTGGCTACACCTTC. Its protein is CSVQTGGGGYTF.

Details on this clonotype: Its ends do not fully match the called genes, so a read error is possible. This chain connects TRBV5-1 to TRBJ1-3; TRBD1 agrees at 9 bases. This CDR3 is built from 16 residues. Looked up from germline, CDR1 is SGHRS and CDR2 is YFSETQ. This chain's CDR3 is CANSLDPPGQGHSIYF. DNA for the CDR3: TGCGCCAACAGCTTGGATCCTCCGGGACAGGGACACTCCATATATTTT.

This chain connects TRBV27 to TRBJ2-2; 7 bases align to TRBD2. Germline trimming cut 2 bases from V and 4 bases from J; bases unmatched to any gene: 10. Germline lookup yields CDR1 MNHEY and CDR2 SMNVEV (reference sequence). The CDR3 is made up of 17 amino acids. The CDR3 bases are TGTGCCAGCAGTTTAATGTTGGCGGGAGTAACCACCGGGGAGCTGTTTTTT. This translates into CASSLMLAGVTTGELFF.

This clonotype was counted at least ten times. The V and J genes are TRBV30 and TRBJ1-5; D not resolved. V shed 1 base and J shed 0 bases, with 7 bases lying between them. The CDR3 totals 14 residues. Germline values: CDR1 GTSNPN, CDR2 SVGIG (reference sequence). In DNA, the CDR3 is TGTGCCTGGAGTGCAATCTATAGCAATCAGCCCCAGCATTTT. Its protein is CAWSAIYSNQPQHF.

The V and J genes are TRBV7-6 and TRBJ2-5; 8 positions match TRBD2. Losses at the gene ends were 4 bases for V and 2 bases for J; bases not matched to a gene: 3. The CDR3 is made up of 14 amino acids. Germline values: CDR1 SGHVS, CDR2 FNYEAQ. The CDR3, as DNA: TGTGCCAGCAGCTACGGGACTAGGCAAGAGACCCAGTACTTC. This sequence encodes CASSYGTRQETQYF.

The rearrangement uses TRBV20-1 and TRBJ1-3; D unresolved. This CDR3 is built from 15 residues. V lost 0 bases and J 2 bases, leaving 11 bases between the germline ends. From germline, CDR1 is DFQATT and CDR2 SNEGSKA (reference sequence). The chain's CDR3 is CSARDSGRAGNTIYF. The DNA for the CDR3 is TGCAGTGCTAGAGATTCGGGAAGGGCTGGAAACACCATATATTTT.

This clonotype was detected ten times or more. CDR3 bases: TGTGCCAGTAGTTCCCCCGAGGGCCGGGGGGGCTCTGAAGCCCATGGCTACACCTTC. As protein: CASSSPEGRGGSEAHGYTF. The chain recombines TRBV19 with TRBJ1-2; possibly TRBD1 for D (6 bases). The CDR3 runs to 19 residues. V was pared by 5 bases and J by 6 bases, with 31 bases between. CDR1 LNHDA and CDR2 SQIVND come from the germline V gene (reference sequence).

This clonotype was observed many times. This chain links TRBV28 with TRBJ2-5, with 10 bases aligning to TRBD1. The CDR3 length is 15 residues. J gave up 3 bases and V 3 bases, and 4 bases lay outside the gene matches. CDR1 and CDR2 (germline): MDHEN, SYDVKM. The CDR3 nucleotides are TGTGCCAGCAGTTTTTACGGGACAGGGGAAGAGACCCAGTACTTC. It encodes CASSFYGTGEETQYF.